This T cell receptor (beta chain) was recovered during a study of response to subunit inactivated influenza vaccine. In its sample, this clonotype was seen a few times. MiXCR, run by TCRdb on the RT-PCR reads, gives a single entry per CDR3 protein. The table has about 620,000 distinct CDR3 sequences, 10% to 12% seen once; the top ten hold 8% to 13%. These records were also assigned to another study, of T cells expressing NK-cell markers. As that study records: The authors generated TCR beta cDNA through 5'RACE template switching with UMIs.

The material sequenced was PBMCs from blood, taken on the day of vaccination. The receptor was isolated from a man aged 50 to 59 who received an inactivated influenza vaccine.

CDR3 amino acids: CAISESLKRESSYNEQFF. DNA of the CDR3: TGTGCCATCAGTGAGTCGCTTAAGCGGGAGAGCTCCTACAATGAGCAGTTCTTC. The V and J genes are TRBV10-3 and TRBJ2-1; 8 bases line up with TRBD2. J lost 0 bases, V lost 0 bases, and 7 bases had no gene match. Germline V CDR1 and CDR2: ENHRY, SYGVKD. The CDR3 extends over 18 amino acids.